This T cell receptor (beta chain) stems from a study of cytomegalovirus exposure and HLA in healthy donors. The PCR ran on 60 Vbeta and 13 Jbeta primers. Libraries were prepared by immunoSEQ multiplex PCR; TCRdb keeps only in-frame clonotypes and omits some of them. The sample has about 240,000 clones; approximately 80% are singletons. Germline values: CDR1 MNHEY, CDR2 SVGAGI. V lost 4 bases to trimming and J lost 0 bases, with 13 bases between them. This CDR3 has 16 residues. Study-level results: Per published accounts, TCR beta sequences correctly predicted the HLA-A and HLA-B alleles of most subjects.

Only a few counts were recorded for this clone. Its cognate antigen is unknown. Sequencing input: PBMCs. The chain has TRBV6-5 and TRBJ2-4; D unclear. The receptor was isolated from a woman in her fifties or sixties in good health and CMV-seropositive. CDR3 protein: CASSSGLELAKNIQYF. CDR3 DNA sequence: TGTGCCAGCAGTTCCGGCCTGGAGTTAGCCAAAAACATTCAGTACTTC.